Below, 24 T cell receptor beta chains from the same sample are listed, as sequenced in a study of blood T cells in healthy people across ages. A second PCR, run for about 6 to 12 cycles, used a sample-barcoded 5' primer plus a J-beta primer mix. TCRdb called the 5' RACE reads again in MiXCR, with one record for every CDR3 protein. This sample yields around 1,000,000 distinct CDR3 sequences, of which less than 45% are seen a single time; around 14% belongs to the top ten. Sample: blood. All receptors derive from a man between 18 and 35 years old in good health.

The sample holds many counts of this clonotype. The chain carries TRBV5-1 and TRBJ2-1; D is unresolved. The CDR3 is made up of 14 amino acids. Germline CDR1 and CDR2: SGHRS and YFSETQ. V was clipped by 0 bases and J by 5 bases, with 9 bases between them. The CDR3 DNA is TGCGCCAGCAGCTTGGCCGAAGGTCACAATGAGCAGTTCTTC. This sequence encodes CASSLAEGHNEQFF.

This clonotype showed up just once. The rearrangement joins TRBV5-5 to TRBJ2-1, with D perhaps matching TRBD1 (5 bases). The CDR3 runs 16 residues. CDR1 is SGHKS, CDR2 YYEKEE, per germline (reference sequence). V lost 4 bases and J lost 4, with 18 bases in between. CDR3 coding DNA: TGTGCCAGCAGCCAGAGGACAAGATTAATGTACAATGAGCAGTTCTTC. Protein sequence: CASSQRTRLMYNEQFF.

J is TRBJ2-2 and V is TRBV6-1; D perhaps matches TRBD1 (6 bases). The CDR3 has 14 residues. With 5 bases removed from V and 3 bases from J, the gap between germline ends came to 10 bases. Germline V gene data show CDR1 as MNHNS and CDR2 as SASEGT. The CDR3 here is CASSRQGYTGELFF. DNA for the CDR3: TGTGCCAGCAGTCGGCAGGGGTACACCGGGGAGCTGTTTTTT.

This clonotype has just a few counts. CDR3 region: CASRVLRDSPLHF. The CDR3, as DNA: TGTGCCAGCAGGGTCTTACGTGATTCACCCCTCCACTTT. V is TRBV7-2 and J is TRBJ1-6; D is unresolved. Per germline, CDR1 SGHTA and CDR2 FQGNSA. With 6 bases removed from V and 8 bases from J, the gap between germline ends came to 11 bases. The CDR3 runs 13 residues.

CDR3 in amino acids: CASRQDRPIYNEQFF. The CDR3 bases are TGTGCCAGCAGGCAGGACAGGCCGATTTACAATGAGCAGTTCTTC. The chain carries TRBV28 and TRBJ2-1; 7 positions agree with TRBD1. The CDR3 spans 15 residues. The V gene end was trimmed by 6 bases and the J gene end by 4 bases; junction bases not matched to a gene: 9. The germline CDR1 and CDR2 sequences are MDHEN and SYDVKM.

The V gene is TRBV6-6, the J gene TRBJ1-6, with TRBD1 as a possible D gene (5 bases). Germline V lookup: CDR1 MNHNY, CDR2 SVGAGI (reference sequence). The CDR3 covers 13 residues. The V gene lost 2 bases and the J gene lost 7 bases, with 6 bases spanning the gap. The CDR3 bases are TGTGCCAGCAGTTACAGGGGAAATTCACCCCTCCACTTT. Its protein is CASSYRGNSPLHF.

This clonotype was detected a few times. CDR3: CASSLGQGPAYEQYF. The CDR3 DNA reads as TGTGCCAGCAGCTTGGGTCAGGGACCTGCCTACGAGCAGTACTTC. The chain carries TRBV6-5 and TRBJ2-7; D may be TRBD1 or TRBD2 (5 bases each). This CDR3 has 15 amino acids. Trimming shortened V by 6 bases and J by 2 bases, and 17 bases separated the two germline ends. Germline loops: CDR1 MNHEY, CDR2 SVGAGI.

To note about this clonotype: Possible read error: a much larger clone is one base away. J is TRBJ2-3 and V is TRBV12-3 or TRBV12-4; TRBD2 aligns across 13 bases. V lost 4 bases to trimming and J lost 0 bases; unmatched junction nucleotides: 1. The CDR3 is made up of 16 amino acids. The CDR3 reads CASSWTSGSSTDTQYF. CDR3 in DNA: TGTGCCAGCAGTTGGACTAGCGGGAGTAGCACAGATACGCAGTATTTT.

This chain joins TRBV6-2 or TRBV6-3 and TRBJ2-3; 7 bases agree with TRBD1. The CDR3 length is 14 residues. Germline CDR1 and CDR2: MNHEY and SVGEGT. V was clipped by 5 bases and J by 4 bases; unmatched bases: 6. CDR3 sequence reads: CASSTRQGADTQYF. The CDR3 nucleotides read TGTGCCAGCAGTACCCGACAGGGTGCAGATACGCAGTATTTT.

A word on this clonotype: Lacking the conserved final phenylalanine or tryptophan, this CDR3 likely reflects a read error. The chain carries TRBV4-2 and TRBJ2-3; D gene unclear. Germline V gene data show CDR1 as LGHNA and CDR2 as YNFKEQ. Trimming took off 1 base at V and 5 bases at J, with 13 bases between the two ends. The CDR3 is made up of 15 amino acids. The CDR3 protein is CASSQGVLVQDTQYL. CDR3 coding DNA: TGTGCCAGCAGCCAAGGGGTGCTAGTTCAAGATACGCAGTATCTT.

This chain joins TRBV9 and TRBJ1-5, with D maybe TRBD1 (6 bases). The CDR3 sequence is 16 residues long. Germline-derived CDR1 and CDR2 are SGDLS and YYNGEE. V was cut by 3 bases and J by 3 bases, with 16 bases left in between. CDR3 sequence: CASSEGGSYNNQPQHF. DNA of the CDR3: TGTGCCAGCAGCGAGGGGGGCAGCTATAACAATCAGCCCCAGCATTTT. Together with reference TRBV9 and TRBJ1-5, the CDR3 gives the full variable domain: DSGVTQTPKHLITATGQRVTLRCSPRSGDLSVYWYQQSLDQGLQFLIQYYNGEERAKGNILERFSAQQFPDLHSELNLSSLELGDSALYFCASSEGGSYNNQPQHFGDGTRLSIL.

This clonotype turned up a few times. CDR3 region: CSARGGTGGTQPQHF. The CDR3 DNA is TGCAGTGCTAGAGGAGGGACAGGGGGTACTCAGCCCCAGCATTTT. V and J are TRBV20-1 and TRBJ1-5; 11 bases match TRBD1. Germline CDR1 reads DFQATT; CDR2 reads SNEGSKA (reference sequence). CDR3 length: 15 residues. After removal of 1 base from V and 6 bases from J, the junction contained 5 bases not matched to a gene.

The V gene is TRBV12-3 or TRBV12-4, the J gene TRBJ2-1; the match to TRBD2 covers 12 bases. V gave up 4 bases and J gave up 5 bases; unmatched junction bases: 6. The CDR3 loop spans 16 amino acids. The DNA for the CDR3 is TGTGCCAGCAGTTCCGGACTAGCGGGGCTCCACAATGAGCAGTTCTTC. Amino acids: CASSSGLAGLHNEQFF.

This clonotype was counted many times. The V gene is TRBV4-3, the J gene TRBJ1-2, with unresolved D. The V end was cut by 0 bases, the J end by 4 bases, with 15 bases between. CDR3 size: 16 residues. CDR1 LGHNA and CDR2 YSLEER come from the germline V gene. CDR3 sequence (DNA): TGCGCCAGCAGCCAAGATGCCATTACCGGAGGCTATGGCTACACCTTC. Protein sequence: CASSQDAITGGYGYTF.

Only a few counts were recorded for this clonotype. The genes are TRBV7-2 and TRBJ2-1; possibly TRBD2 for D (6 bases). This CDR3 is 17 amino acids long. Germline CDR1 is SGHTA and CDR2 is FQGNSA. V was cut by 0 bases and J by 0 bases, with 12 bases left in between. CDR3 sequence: CASSLAISGASYNEQFF. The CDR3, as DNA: TGTGCCAGCAGCTTAGCGATTAGCGGAGCCTCCTACAATGAGCAGTTCTTC.

The CDR3 nucleotides read TGCAGTGCTAGATCAGGGACTAGCGGGCCCCGCTCCTACAATGAGCAGTTCTTC. It specifies CSARSGTSGPRSYNEQFF. The chain links TRBV20-1 to TRBJ2-1; 12 bases match TRBD2. J gave up 0 bases and V 2 bases, and 8 bases lay outside the gene matches. Germline loops: CDR1 DFQATT, CDR2 SNEGSKA (reference sequence). The CDR3 has 18 residues.

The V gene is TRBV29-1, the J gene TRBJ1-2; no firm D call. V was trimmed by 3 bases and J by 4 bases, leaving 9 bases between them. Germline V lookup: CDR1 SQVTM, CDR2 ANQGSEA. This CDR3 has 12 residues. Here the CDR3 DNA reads TGCAGCGTTGACGGTCGGAGCTATGGCTACACCTTC. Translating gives CSVDGRSYGYTF.

In DNA, the CDR3 is TGCGCCAGCAGCCGCCCGTCCGGACTAGCGGCGAACAATGAGCAGTTCTTC. Encoded protein: CASSRPSGLAANNEQFF. The gene calls are TRBV4-3 and TRBJ2-1; 10 bases fit TRBD2. The germline gives CDR1 LGHNA, CDR2 YSLEER. J was trimmed by 5 bases and V by 4 bases; bases with no gene match: 11. The CDR3 is 17 residues long.

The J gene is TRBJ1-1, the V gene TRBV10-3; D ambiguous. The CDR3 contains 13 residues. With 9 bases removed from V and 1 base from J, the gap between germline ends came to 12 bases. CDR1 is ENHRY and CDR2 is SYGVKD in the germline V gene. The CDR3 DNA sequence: TGTGCCATAGGTGGAGGAGGGAACACTGAAGCTTTCTTT. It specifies CAIGGGGNTEAFF.

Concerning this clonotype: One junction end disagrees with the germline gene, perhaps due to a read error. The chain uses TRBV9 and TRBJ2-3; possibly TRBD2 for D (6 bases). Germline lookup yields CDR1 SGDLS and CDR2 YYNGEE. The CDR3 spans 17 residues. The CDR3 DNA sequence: TGTGCCAGCAGCGTAGCTGGCGGGGTAACTCTCACAGATACGCGGTATTTT. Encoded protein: CASSVAGGVTLTDTRYF. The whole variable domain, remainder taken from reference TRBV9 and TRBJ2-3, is DSGVTQTPKHLITATGQRVTLRCSPRSGDLSVYWYQQSLDQGLQFLIQYYNGEERAKGNILERFSAQQFPDLHSELNLSSLELGDSALYFCASSVAGGVTLTDTRYFGPGTRLTVL.

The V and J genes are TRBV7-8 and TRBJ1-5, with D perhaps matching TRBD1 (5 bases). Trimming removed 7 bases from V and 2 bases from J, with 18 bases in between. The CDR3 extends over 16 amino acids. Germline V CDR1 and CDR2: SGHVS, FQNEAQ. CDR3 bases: TGTGCCAGCACGGAGGGAAGGGGACCGGGCAATCAGCCCCAGCATTTT. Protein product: CASTEGRGPGNQPQHF.

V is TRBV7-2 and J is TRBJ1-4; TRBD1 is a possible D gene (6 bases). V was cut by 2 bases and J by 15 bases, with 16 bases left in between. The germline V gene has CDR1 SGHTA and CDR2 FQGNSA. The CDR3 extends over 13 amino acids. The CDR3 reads CASSLRAAGEVFF. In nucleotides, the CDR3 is TGTGCCAGCAGCTTAAGAGCAGCAGGGGAGGTGTTTTTT.

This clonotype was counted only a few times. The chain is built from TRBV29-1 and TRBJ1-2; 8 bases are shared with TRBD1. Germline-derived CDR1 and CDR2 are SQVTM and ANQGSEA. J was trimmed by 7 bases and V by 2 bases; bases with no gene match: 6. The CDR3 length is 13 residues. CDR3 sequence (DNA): TGCAGCGTTGAACCGGACAGGGAGAGTGGCTACACCTTC. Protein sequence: CSVEPDRESGYTF.

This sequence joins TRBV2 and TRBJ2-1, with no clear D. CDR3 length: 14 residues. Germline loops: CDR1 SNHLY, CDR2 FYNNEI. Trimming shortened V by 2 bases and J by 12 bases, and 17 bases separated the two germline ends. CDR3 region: CASSETAPLWGQFF. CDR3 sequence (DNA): TGTGCCAGCAGTGAAACCGCCCCTTTGTGGGGGCAGTTCTTC.